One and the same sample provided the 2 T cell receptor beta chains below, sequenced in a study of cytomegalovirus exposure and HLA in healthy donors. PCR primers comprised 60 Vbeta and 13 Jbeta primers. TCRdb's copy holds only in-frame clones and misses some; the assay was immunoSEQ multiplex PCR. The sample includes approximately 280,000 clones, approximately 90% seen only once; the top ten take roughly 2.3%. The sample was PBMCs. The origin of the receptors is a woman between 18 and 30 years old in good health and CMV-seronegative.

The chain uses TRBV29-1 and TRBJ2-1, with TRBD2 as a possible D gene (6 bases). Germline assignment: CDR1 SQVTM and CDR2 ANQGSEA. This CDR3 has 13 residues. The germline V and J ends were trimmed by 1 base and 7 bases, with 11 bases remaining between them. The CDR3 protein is CSVEGEATNEQFF. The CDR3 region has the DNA TGCAGCGTTGAAGGGGAGGCTACAAATGAGCAGTTCTTC.

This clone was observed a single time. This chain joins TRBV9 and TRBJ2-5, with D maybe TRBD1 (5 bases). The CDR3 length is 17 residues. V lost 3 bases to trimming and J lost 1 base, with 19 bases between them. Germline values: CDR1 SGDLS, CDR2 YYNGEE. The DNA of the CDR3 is TGTGCCAGCAGCGCCCCCCGCGGAAGACAGCCCCAAGAGACCCAGTACTTC. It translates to CASSAPRGRQPQETQYF.